These T cell receptor beta chains were read from a single sample in a study of blood T cell repertoires in COVID-19. Profiled with immunoSEQ multiplex PCR; TCRdb holds only in-frame clones, not every one. The profile covers more than 90,000 clones, with about 92% appearing a single time and approximately 5.4% taken by the ten largest. The sample consisted of peripheral blood. These receptor sequences come from a man between 45 and 60 years old with active COVID-19. Each CDR3 is given with its conserved first and last residue.

J gene | V gene | CDR3 protein
TRBJ1-1 | TRBV19 | CASLGQGWRNTEAFF
TRBJ2-7 | TRBV5-6 | CASSLTTGGGYYEQYF
TRBJ2-2 | TRBV30 | CACPLAGESGELFF
TRBJ2-1 | TRBV10-1 | CASSGIGGPYNEQFF
TRBJ2-3 | TRBV3-1/TRBV3-2 | CASSAPTSGSTDTQYF
TRBJ1-2 | TRBV28 | CASSFWAGYTF
TRBJ2-3 | TRBV5-1 | CASMYSRSTDTQYF
TRBJ1-1 | TRBV25-1 | CASSEQQGRTEAFF
TRBJ1-2 | TRBV28 | CASSLSGSPGYTF
TRBJ1-5 | TRBV10-1 | CASSEHRGNQPQHF
TRBJ2-1 | TRBV27 | CASSPRWANEQFF
TRBJ1-1 | TRBV9 | CASSPGQSTEAFF
TRBJ2-5 | TRBV11-2 | CASSLGWAPDQETQYF
TRBJ1-4 | TRBV6-5 | CASFRDRGNEKLFF
TRBJ1-4 | TRBV6-5 | CASSYSGQGDEKLFF
TRBJ1-3 | TRBV13 | CASSPPSGNTIYF
TRBJ2-4 | TRBV28 | CASSPPGLAKNIQYF
TRBJ1-2 | TRBV6-5 | CASSLPQGGGYTF
TRBJ2-5 | TRBV5-5 | CASSSDRVITQYF
TRBJ2-7 | TRBV18 | CASSATQGSGYEQYF
TRBJ2-3 | TRBV19 | CASSRGGGGTDTQYF
TRBJ2-6 | TRBV19 | CASSIIQTAGANVLTF
TRBJ2-3 | TRBV21-1 | CAPPACSLDRVAFRADTQYF
TRBJ1-1 | TRBV11-2 | CASSLSGGSEAFF
TRBJ2-2 | TRBV2 | CASSEAGTGELFF
TRBJ1-1 | TRBV6-6 | CASSFTKPREAFF
TRBJ2-4 | TRBV10-1 | CASSDGTAGGKNIQYF
TRBJ2-7 | TRBV18 | CASSPLTGRTYEQYF
TRBJ2-7 | TRBV30 | CAWSEGHRYEQYF
TRBJ2-7 | TRBV5-5 | CASSRIQGGGSYEQYF
TRBJ2-7 | TRBV28 | CASSLATSGRVGEQYF
TRBJ2-1 | TRBV5-1 | CASSSTTSRYNEQFF
TRBJ2-7 | TRBV5-1 | CASSFQAGNEQYF
TRBJ2-1 | TRBV7-9 | CASSSNQGLSYNEQFF
TRBJ1-5 | TRBV6-5 | CASRPDRGWGQPQHF
TRBJ1-2 | TRBV28 | CASSSTQRGYTF
TRBJ1-6 | TRBV2 | CASQIGPGSPLHF
TRBJ2-1 | TRBV7-3 | CASSLKGLAVYNEQFF
TRBJ2-3 | TRBV28 | CASSFVGADTQYF
TRBJ1-3 | TRBV19 | CASARSSGNTIYF